Listed below are T cell receptor beta chains from one sample, sequenced in a study of T cells in Graves' hyperthyroidism and ophthalmopathy. TCRdb called the multiplex PCR reads again in MiXCR, with one record for every CDR3 protein. The table records a few hundred thousand distinct CDR3 sequences, about a sixth of them present only once. The material sequenced was blood. The receptor source for this set is a woman under 30 with Graves' hyperthyroidism. CDR3s include the opening cysteine and the closing phenylalanine or tryptophan. Each record gives: J gene, clone size, D gene, V gene, CDR3 protein. The D gene is left open where the match is weak. Not all rows give a size; the values are once, few, many and, for expanded clones, a class.

TRBJ1-1 - - TRBV4-3 CASSQRPGPLVREAFF
TRBJ2-1 few TRBD2 TRBV7-9 CASSPWRGAYNEQFF
TRBJ1-5 - - TRBV7-9 CASSQDTGQPQHF
TRBJ2-2 - - TRBV20-1 CSARGLQRFGGELFF
TRBJ1-2 - TRBD1 TRBV5-1 CASSSPDRGSFSGYTF
TRBJ1-2 many TRBD1 TRBV2 CASRDLETGGYGYTF
TRBJ1-1 many TRBD1 TRBV14 CASSPWTGNTEAFF
TRBJ2-4 few TRBD2 TRBV15 CATSRVGRVSTENIQYF
TRBJ1-5 many TRBD1 TRBV5-1 CASSSTGDSNQPQHF
TRBJ1-5 few TRBD1 TRBV7-2 CASSNSGTGGSQPQHF
TRBJ1-2 few - TRBV10-3 CAISELGAGIPGYTF
TRBJ1-2 many TRBD1 TRBV3-1 CASSRLGQGDYGYTF
TRBJ1-1 many - TRBV20-1 CSAKGRPTEAFF
TRBJ2-6 many TRBD1 TRBV28 CASSLGKRQGALAGANVLTF